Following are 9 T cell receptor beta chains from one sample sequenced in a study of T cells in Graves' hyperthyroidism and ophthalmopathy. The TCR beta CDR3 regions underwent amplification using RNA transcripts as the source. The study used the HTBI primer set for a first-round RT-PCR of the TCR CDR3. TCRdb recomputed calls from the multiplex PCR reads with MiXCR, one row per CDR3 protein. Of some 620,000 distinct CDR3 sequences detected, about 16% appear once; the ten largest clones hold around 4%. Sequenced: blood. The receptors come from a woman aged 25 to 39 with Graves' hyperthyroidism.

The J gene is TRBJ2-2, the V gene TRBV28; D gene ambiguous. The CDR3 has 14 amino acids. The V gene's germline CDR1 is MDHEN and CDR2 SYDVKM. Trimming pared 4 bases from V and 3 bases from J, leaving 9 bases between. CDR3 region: CASSSPPDTGELFF. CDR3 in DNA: TGTGCCAGCAGTTCCCCGCCCGACACCGGGGAGCTGTTTTTT. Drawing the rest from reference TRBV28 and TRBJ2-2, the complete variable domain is DVKVTQSSRYLVKRTGEKVFLECVQDMDHENMFWYRQDPGLGLRLIYFSYDVKMKEKGDIPEGYSVSREKKERFSLILESASTNQTSMYLCASSSPPDTGELFFGEGSRLTVL.

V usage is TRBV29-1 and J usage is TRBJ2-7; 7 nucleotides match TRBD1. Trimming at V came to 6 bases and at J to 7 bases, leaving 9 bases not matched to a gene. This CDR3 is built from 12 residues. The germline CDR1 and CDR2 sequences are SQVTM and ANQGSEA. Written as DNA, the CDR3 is TGCAGCGTGGACGGGACAGACAATGAGCAGTACTTC. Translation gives CSVDGTDNEQYF.

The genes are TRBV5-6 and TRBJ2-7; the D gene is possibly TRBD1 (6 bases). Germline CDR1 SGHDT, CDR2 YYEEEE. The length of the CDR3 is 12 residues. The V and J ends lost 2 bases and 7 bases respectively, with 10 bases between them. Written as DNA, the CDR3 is TGTGCCAGCAGCTTTGGGGACAATGAGCAGTACTTC. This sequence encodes CASSFGDNEQYF.

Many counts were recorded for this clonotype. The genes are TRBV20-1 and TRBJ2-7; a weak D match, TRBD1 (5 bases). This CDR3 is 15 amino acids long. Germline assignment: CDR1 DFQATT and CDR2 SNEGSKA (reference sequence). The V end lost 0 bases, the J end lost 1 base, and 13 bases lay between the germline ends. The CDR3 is CSARDRALGSYEQYF. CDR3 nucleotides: TGCAGTGCTAGAGACAGGGCCCTTGGATCCTACGAGCAGTACTTC.

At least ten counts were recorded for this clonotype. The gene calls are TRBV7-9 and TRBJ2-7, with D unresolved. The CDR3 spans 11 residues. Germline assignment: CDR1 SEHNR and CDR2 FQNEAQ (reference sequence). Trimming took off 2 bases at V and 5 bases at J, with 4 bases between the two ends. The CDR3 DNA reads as TGTGCCAGCAGCTTATCCGACGAGCAGTACTTC. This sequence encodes CASSLSDEQYF. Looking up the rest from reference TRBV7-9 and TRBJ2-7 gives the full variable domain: DTGVSQNPRHKITKRGQNVTFRCDPISEHNRLYWYRQTLGQGPEFLTYFQNEAQLEKSRLLSDRFSAERPKGSFSTLEIQRTEQGDSAMYLCASSLSDEQYFGPGTRLTVT.

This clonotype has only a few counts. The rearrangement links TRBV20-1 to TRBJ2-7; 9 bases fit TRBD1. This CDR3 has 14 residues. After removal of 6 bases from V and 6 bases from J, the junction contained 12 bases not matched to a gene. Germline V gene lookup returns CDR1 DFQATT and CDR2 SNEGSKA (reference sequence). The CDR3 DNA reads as TGCAGTGCCATCTATTGGGACAGGGCGGCCGAGCAGTACTTC. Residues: CSAIYWDRAAEQYF.

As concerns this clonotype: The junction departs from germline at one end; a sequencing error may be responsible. The CDR3 sequence is CASTPGLAVNEQFF. CDR3 in DNA: TGTGCCAGTACCCCGGGACTAGCGGTTAATGAGCAGTTCTTC. The chain employs TRBV10-2 and TRBJ2-1; 11 nucleotides match TRBD2. The CDR3 totals 14 residues. Germline V gene data show CDR1 as WSHSY and CDR2 as SAAADI.

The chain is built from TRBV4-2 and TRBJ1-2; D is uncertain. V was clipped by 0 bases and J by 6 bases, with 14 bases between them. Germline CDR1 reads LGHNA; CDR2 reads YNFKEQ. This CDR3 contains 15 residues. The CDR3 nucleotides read TGTGCCAGCAGCCAAGAATCGCCTCGTCCCGATGGCTACACCTTC. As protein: CASSQESPRPDGYTF.

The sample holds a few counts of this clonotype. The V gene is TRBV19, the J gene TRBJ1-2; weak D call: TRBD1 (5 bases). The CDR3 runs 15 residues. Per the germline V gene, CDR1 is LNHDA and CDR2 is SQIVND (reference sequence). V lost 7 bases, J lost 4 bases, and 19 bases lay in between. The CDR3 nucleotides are TGTGCCAGTAAAGCCCTGGAGAGTGGGGCCTATGGCTACACCTTC. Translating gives CASKALESGAYGYTF.